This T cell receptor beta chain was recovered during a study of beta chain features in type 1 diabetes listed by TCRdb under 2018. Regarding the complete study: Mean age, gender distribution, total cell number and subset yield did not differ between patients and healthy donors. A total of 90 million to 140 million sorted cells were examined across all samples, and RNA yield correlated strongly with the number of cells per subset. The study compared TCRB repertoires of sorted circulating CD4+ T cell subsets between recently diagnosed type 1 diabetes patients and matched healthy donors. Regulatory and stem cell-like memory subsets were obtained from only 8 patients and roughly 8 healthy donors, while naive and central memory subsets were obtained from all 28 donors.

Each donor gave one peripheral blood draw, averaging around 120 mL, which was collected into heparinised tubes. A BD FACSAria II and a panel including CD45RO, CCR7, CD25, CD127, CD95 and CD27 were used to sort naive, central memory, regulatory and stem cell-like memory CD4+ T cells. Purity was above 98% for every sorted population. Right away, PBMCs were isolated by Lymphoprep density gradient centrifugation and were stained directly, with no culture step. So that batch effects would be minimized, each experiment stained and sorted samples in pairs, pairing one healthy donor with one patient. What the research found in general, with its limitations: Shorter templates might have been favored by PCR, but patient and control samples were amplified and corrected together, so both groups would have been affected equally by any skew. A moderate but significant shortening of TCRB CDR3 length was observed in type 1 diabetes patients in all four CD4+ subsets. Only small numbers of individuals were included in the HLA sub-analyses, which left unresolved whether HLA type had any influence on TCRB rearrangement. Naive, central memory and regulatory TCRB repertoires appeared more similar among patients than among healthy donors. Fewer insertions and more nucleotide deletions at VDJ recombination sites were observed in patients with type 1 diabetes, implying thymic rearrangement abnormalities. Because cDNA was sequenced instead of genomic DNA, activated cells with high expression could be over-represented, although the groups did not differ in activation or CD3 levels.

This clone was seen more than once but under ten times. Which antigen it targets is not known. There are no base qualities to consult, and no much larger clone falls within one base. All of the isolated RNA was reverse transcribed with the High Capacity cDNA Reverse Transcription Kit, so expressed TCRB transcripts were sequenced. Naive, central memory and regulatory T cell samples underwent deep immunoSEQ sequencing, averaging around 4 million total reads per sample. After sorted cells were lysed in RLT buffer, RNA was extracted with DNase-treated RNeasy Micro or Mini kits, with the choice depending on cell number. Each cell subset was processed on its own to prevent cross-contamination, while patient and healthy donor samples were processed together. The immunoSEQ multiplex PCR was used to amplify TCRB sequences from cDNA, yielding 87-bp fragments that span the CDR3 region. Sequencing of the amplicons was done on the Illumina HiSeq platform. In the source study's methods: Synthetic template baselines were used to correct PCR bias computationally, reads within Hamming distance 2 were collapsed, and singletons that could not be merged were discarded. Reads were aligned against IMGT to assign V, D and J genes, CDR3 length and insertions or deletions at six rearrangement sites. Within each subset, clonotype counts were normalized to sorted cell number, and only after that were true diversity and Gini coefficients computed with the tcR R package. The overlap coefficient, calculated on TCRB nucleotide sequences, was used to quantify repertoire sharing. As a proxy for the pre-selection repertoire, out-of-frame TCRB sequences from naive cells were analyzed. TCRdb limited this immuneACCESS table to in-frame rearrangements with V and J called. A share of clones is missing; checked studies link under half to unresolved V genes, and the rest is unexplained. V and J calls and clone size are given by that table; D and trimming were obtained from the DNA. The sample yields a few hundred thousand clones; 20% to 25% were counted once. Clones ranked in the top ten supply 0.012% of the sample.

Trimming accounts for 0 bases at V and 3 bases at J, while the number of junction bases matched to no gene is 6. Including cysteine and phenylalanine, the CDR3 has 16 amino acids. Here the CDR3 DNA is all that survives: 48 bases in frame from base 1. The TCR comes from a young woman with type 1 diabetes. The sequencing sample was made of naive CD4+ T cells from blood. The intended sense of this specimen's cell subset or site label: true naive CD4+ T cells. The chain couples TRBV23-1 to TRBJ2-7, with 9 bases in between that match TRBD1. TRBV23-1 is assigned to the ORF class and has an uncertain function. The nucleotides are TGCGCCAGCAGTCAATCCCTCCGGGACAGGGTCTACGAGCAGTACTTC. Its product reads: CASSQSLRDRVYEQYF.